Below are 20 T cell receptor beta chains sequenced from a single sample in a study of metastatic and nonmetastatic thyroid tumors. MiXCR was used by TCRdb to re-call the PCR reads. Among roughly 11,000 clones listed, around 30% were seen once. Thyroid surgery took place with no prior treatment in any patient. Sequenced material: adjacent normal tissue. These receptors were collected from a male donor with papillary thyroid cancer or a benign thyroid nodule (not recorded which). Some clones in this sample may be carry-over from other donors' samples.

The gene calls are TRBV7-2 and TRBJ2-1; TRBD1 is a possible D gene (5 bases). Trimming removed 5 bases at V and 10 bases at J, with 18 bases between. CDR3 size: 14 residues. Germline values: CDR1 SGHTA, CDR2 FQGNSA. The CDR3 region has the DNA TGTGCCAGCAGCAATCTCTACCCCCACAGGGAGCAGTTCTTC. Its translation is CASSNLYPHREQFF. The whole variable domain, filled in from reference TRBV7-2 and TRBJ2-1, reads GAGVSQSPSNKVTEKGKDVELRCDPISGHTALYWYRQSLGQGLEFLIYFQGNSAPDKSGLPSDRFSAERTGGSVSTLTIQRTQQEDSAVYLCASSNLYPHREQFFGPGTRLTVL.

Many counts were recorded for this clone. One end of the junction varies from germline; a read error may be responsible. The chain joins TRBV12-3 or TRBV12-4 to TRBJ2-1; possible D gene TRBD2, 6 bases. The CDR3 loop spans 14 amino acids. The CDR3 is CASSSGSSCNEQFF. The CDR3 coding sequence is TGTGCCAGCAGTTCCGGGAGCTCCTGCAATGAGCAGTTCTTC.

This clone has only a few counts. The chain couples TRBV2 to TRBJ2-2, with D unclear. V lost 4 bases to trimming and J lost 9 bases, with 12 bases between them. Germline V gives CDR1 SNHLY, CDR2 FYNNEI. CDR3 size: 13 residues. The CDR3 coding sequence is TGTGCCAGCAGTGGCTCCCTCGGCCGGGAGCTGTTTTTT. It encodes CASSGSLGRELFF.

DNA of the CDR3: TGCAGTGCTAGCTTACAATACGAGCAGTACTTC. It yields the protein CSASLQYEQYF. This sequence joins TRBV20-1 and TRBJ2-7, with D uncertain. Looked up from germline, CDR1 is DFQATT and CDR2 is SNEGSKA (reference sequence). The CDR3 extends over 11 amino acids. Trimming took 3 bases from V and 4 from J, leaving 7 bases between them.

Many counts were recorded for this clone. The chain recombines TRBV7-9 with TRBJ1-3; D perhaps matches TRBD1 (5 bases). The germline gives CDR1 SEHNR, CDR2 FQNEAQ (reference sequence). V was cut by 5 bases and J by 0 bases, with 8 bases left in between. The CDR3 has 14 residues. The CDR3 DNA is TGTGCCAGCAGCGCACAGGTCTCTGGAAACACCATATATTTT. Translating gives CASSAQVSGNTIYF.

The chain couples TRBV11-2 to TRBJ1-3, with D unclear. Germline V CDR1 and CDR2: SGHAT, FQNNGV. This CDR3 region has 16 residues. V gave up 0 bases and J gave up 0 bases, with 9 bases separating them. CDR3 sequence reads: CASSLDPASSGNTIYF. The CDR3 nucleotides read TGTGCCAGCAGCTTAGATCCAGCGAGCTCTGGAAACACCATATATTTT. Looking up the rest from reference TRBV11-2 and TRBJ1-3 gives the full variable domain: EAGVAQSPRYKIIEKRQSVAFWCNPISGHATLYWYQQILGQGPKLLIQFQNNGVVDDSQLPKDRFSAERLKGVDSTLKIQPAKLEDSAVYLCASSLDPASSGNTIYFGEGSWLTVV.

This clone was counted a few times. The chain employs TRBV6-2 or TRBV6-3 and TRBJ1-1; D uncertain. The germline V gene encodes CDR1 MNHEY and CDR2 SVGEGT. This CDR3 spans 13 amino acids. The germline V and J ends were trimmed by 0 bases and 9 bases, with 11 bases remaining between them. The CDR3 DNA is TGTGCCAGCAGTTACTCAAATCTCAACCAAGCTTTCTTT. This translates into CASSYSNLNQAFF.

By its share, this clone is medium-sized. This rearrangement joins TRBV6-1 to TRBJ2-5; 9 bases map to TRBD1. The CDR3 covers 15 residues. V lost 7 bases and J lost 1; bases outside the gene matches: 7. CDR1 and CDR2 from the germline V gene are MNHNS and SASEGT. The CDR3 DNA is TGTGCCAGCACCTACCCGACAGGGGGCCAAGAGACCCAGTACTTC. The encoded protein is CASTYPTGGQETQYF.

CDR3 nucleotide sequence: TGTGCCAGCAGTTTATACCCGGACAGGGGCAGGGTAGAGACCCAGTACTTC. Amino acids: CASSLYPDRGRVETQYF. The chain combines TRBV28 with TRBJ2-5; 9 bases are shared with TRBD1. This CDR3 has 17 residues. The germline V gene encodes CDR1 MDHEN and CDR2 SYDVKM. V gave up 1 base and J gave up 4 bases; unmatched junction bases: 10.

This clone is medium-sized by share. This sequence joins TRBV5-5 and TRBJ2-7; tentative D call: TRBD2 (5 bases). The germline V gene has CDR1 SGHKS and CDR2 YYEKEE (reference sequence). The CDR3 length is 12 residues. V was cut by 4 bases and J by 4 bases, with 9 bases left in between. This chain's CDR3 is CASSTDYYEQYF. In nucleotides, the CDR3 is TGTGCCAGCAGCACCGACTATTACGAGCAGTACTTC.

This chain joins TRBV5-5 and TRBJ1-5; tentative D call: TRBD1 (5 bases). V was cut by 4 bases and J by 4 bases, with 18 bases left in between. CDR1 is SGHKS and CDR2 is YYEKEE in the germline V gene (reference sequence). The CDR3 is 16 residues long. CDR3 amino acids: CASSPQPTAFNQPQHF. CDR3 DNA: TGTGCCAGCAGCCCCCAGCCGACAGCCTTTAATCAGCCCCAGCATTTT.

The V call is TRBV5-1, the J call TRBJ2-1; 8 bases agree with TRBD2. Germline V gene sequence: CDR1 SGHRS, CDR2 YFSETQ. The CDR3 sequence is 16 residues long. Unmatched junction bases numbered 9, after V lost 4 bases and J lost 3 bases. CDR3 region: CASSPGGGWGYNEQFF. The DNA for the CDR3 is TGCGCCAGCAGCCCGGGGGGGGGATGGGGCTACAATGAGCAGTTCTTC. Looking up the rest from reference TRBV5-1 and TRBJ2-1 gives the full variable domain: KAGVTQTPRYLIKTRGQQVTLSCSPISGHRSVSWYQQTPGQGLQFLFEYFSETQRNKGNFPGRFSGRQFSNSRSEMNVSTLELGDSALYLCASSPGGGWGYNEQFFGPGTRLTVL.

V gene TRBV4-1 combines with J gene TRBJ1-2, with D possibly TRBD1 on 6 matching bases. This CDR3 comprises 14 residues. From germline, CDR1 is MGHRA and CDR2 YSYEKL. The V and J ends lost 3 bases and 4 bases respectively, with 12 bases between them. The CDR3 DNA reads TGCGCCAGCAGCCAGCCTTCGGACAGCTATGGCTACACCTTC. Protein: CASSQPSDSYGYTF.

The chain has TRBV5-1 and TRBJ2-5; 8 nucleotides agree with TRBD2. The CDR3 spans 16 residues. V gave up 1 base and J gave up 5 bases; unmatched junction bases: 10. CDR1 and CDR2 (germline): SGHRS, YFSETQ. This chain's CDR3 is CASSLNTGGPGETQYF. CDR3 sequence (DNA): TGCGCCAGCAGCTTGAATACGGGAGGGCCTGGTGAGACCCAGTACTTC.

This chain connects TRBV11-1 to TRBJ2-1; a weak D match, TRBD1 (6 bases). The CDR3 spans 14 residues. CDR1 SGHAT and CDR2 FQDESV come from the germline V gene (reference sequence). The ends were cut back, 4 bases at V and 7 bases at J, with 14 bases in the middle. The CDR3 loop is CASSSSGVGNEQFF. The CDR3 DNA is TGTGCCAGCAGCTCGTCAGGGGTCGGGAATGAGCAGTTCTTC.

This clone came up once. This CDR3 is CASSLDRGSEQYF. The CDR3 DNA reads TGTGCCAGCAGCTTAGACAGGGGGTCCGAGCAGTACTTC. The chain carries TRBV11-2 and TRBJ2-7, with 7 nucleotides matching TRBD1. The trim removed 0 bases at V and 6 bases at J, leaving 2 bases unmatched. CDR1 and CDR2 (germline): SGHAT, FQNNGV. This CDR3 has 13 residues.

This clone is medium-sized within its sample. This rearrangement joins TRBV5-1 to TRBJ2-1; 16 nucleotides line up with TRBD2. Germline V CDR1 and CDR2: SGHRS, YFSETQ. Trimming removed 3 bases from V and 12 bases from J; junction bases left unmatched: 6. CDR3 size: 15 residues. DNA of the CDR3: TGCGCCAGCAGCTCCGGGACTAGCGGGGGGGAACGGCAGTTCTTC. Encoded protein: CASSSGTSGGERQFF.

The J gene is TRBJ1-2, the V gene TRBV6-4; D is ambiguous. This CDR3 spans 13 amino acids. The V end lost 0 bases, the J end lost 7 bases, and 9 bases lay between the germline ends. CDR1 MRHNA and CDR2 SNTAGT come from the germline V gene. CDR3 in amino acids: CASSDSKRVGYTF. The CDR3 nucleotides are TGTGCCAGCAGTGACTCGAAAAGGGTTGGCTACACCTTC.

The gene calls are TRBV20-1 and TRBJ2-5; D unresolved. The CDR3 extends over 11 amino acids. Germline V gene data show CDR1 as DFQATT and CDR2 as SNEGSKA (reference sequence). The germline V and J ends were trimmed by 7 bases and 0 bases, with 6 bases remaining between them. Here the CDR3 reads CSVEYQETQYF. In nucleotides, the CDR3 is TGCAGTGTCGAGTACCAAGAGACCCAGTACTTC.

The sample holds a few counts of this clone. The V and J genes are TRBV20-1 and TRBJ2-3; D may be TRBD1 (6 bases). There are 14 residues in the CDR3. With 5 bases removed from V and 1 base from J, the gap between germline ends came to 13 bases. CDR1 and CDR2 from the germline V gene are DFQATT and SNEGSKA (reference sequence). CDR3 nucleotides: TGCAGTGCTCAAGGGGGATACGGCACAGATACGCAGTATTTT. Its translation is CSAQGGYGTDTQYF.